The source of this TCR beta chain is a study of cytomegalovirus exposure and HLA in healthy donors. Points from the study as a whole: Rarity marked most TCR sequences, yet some public TCRs occurred in many donors. Reports indicated that the classifier achieved high specificity and sensitivity in diagnosing cytomegalovirus status.

Only one count was recorded for this clone. Its target is unknown. Assay: immunoSEQ multiplex PCR; the TCRdb copy retains only in-frame clones and omits some. The sample contains some 250,000 clones, 90% of which appear only once. The donors were members of the roughly 130-subject validation cohort (separate from the roughly 670-subject first cohort). CDR1 LNHDA and CDR2 SQIVND come from the germline V gene (reference sequence). This CDR3 contains 16 residues. After removal of 4 bases from V and 3 bases from J, the junction contained 9 bases not matched to a gene. The chain couples TRBV19 to TRBJ1-5, with 7 bases fitting TRBD1. The clonotype comes from a woman in her late teens or twenties in good health and CMV-seronegative. The sample consisted of PBMCs. This CDR3 reads CASSTTGTDHNQPQHF. The CDR3 DNA reads as TGTGCCAGTAGTACTACCGGGACAGATCACAATCAGCCCCAGCATTTT.